What follows describes a single T cell receptor beta chain. Antigen: not known. In germline, CDR1 is SGHTA, CDR2 FQGNSA. This CDR3 is 16 amino acids long. V shed 0 bases, J shed 2 bases, and the junction held 6 bases outside the gene matches. The data originate from a study of cytotoxic CD8 clonotypes in ibrutinib-treated CLL. Study summary: Productive templates averaged about 260,000 per sample, and productive rearrangements 90,000 to 100,000.

Regarding the study as a whole: The study found baseline clonality above age-matched healthy donors, tracking circulating CD8+ T-cell counts.

Using immunoSEQ multiplex PCR, the repertoire was profiled, and TCRdb retains in-frame clones only, with some absent. The sample has more than 15,000 clones; around 67% are singletons. Cryopreserved PBMCs provided approximately 1.9 micrograms of genomic DNA for the TCR beta libraries. This clonotype originated in a human donor with chronic lymphocytic leukemia. This specimen was PBMCs, taken before ibrutinib treatment. The chain links TRBV7-2 to TRBJ2-7; TRBD1 aligns across 8 bases. The CDR3: CASSLAPKQGAYEQYF. The CDR3, as DNA: TGTGCCAGCAGCTTAGCGCCTAAACAGGGGGCCTACGAGCAGTACTTC.